Below, 29 T cell receptor beta chains from the same sample are listed, as sequenced in a study of cytomegalovirus exposure and HLA in healthy donors. Generated by immunoSEQ multiplex PCR, the TCRdb table keeps only in-frame clones and is missing some. The table records roughly 100,000 clones, about 95% of them present only once. The sample was PBMCs. The receptors here all came from a woman under 30 in good health and CMV-seronegative.

The chain carries TRBV7-9 and TRBJ2-1; 12 nucleotides align to TRBD2. CDR1 SEHNR and CDR2 FQNEAQ come from the germline V gene (reference sequence). J lost 7 bases, V lost 0 bases, and 1 base had no gene match. This CDR3 spans 15 amino acids. The CDR3 bases are TGTGCCAGCAGCTTAGCCGGACTAGCGGGAAATGAGCAGTTCTTC. Its protein product is CASSLAGLAGNEQFF.

The rearrangement uses TRBV2 and TRBJ2-3; 10 bases align to TRBD2. V lost 5 bases to trimming and J lost 6 bases; unmatched junction nucleotides: 5. The CDR3 spans 14 residues. Per germline, CDR1 SNHLY and CDR2 FYNNEI. Written as DNA, the CDR3 is TGTGCCAGCAGTACAGCGGGAGGGTCGGATACGCAGTATTTT. Protein sequence: CASSTAGGSDTQYF.

J is TRBJ2-7 and V is TRBV6-5, with 7 bases identical to TRBD1. The CDR3 has 15 residues. The V segment lost 5 bases and the J segment 7 bases; nucleotides outside the gene matches: 14. Germline CDR1 is MNHEY and CDR2 is SVGAGI. CDR3 loop: CASSPLHEGAKEQYF. The CDR3 nucleotides read TGTGCCAGCAGTCCCCTACATGAGGGGGCGAAGGAGCAGTACTTC.

The rearrangement joins TRBV6-1 to TRBJ2-2; possible D gene TRBD2, 6 bases. Germline assignment: CDR1 MNHNS and CDR2 SASEGT. There are 12 residues in the CDR3. V was cut by 9 bases and J by 7 bases, with 12 bases left in between. As DNA, the CDR3 is TGTGCCAGTATCATGGGGGGCGGGGAGCTGTTTTTT. Translation: CASIMGGGELFF.

This chain joins TRBV9 and TRBJ2-5; 8 nucleotides match TRBD1. CDR3 length: 17 amino acids. Germline CDR1 reads SGDLS; CDR2 reads YYNGEE. V was clipped by 3 bases and J by 5 bases; unmatched bases: 15. CDR3 loop: CASSESRQGAPRETQYF. CDR3 nucleotide sequence: TGTGCCAGCAGCGAGTCCAGGCAGGGGGCGCCCCGGGAGACCCAGTACTTC.

The rearrangement uses TRBV4-2 and TRBJ1-4; 8 bases fit TRBD1. The CDR3 is 16 amino acids. With 0 bases clipped from V and 4 bases from J, the junction kept 4 bases outside the gene matches. Germline V gene sequence: CDR1 LGHNA, CDR2 YNFKEQ. The CDR3 spells CASSQDVGTGNEKLFF. The CDR3 region has the DNA TGTGCCAGCAGCCAAGACGTGGGGACAGGTAATGAAAAACTGTTTTTT.

The chain's CDR3 is CASTASSWGNEQYF. Here the CDR3 DNA reads TGTGCCAGCACCGCATCCTCCTGGGGCAACGAGCAGTACTTC. V and J are TRBV7-2 and TRBJ2-7, with D possibly TRBD1 on 5 matching bases. The CDR3 is 14 residues long. In germline, CDR1 is SGHTA, CDR2 FQGNSA. Trimming stripped 7 bases from V and 5 bases from J, with 18 bases between.

V and J are TRBV5-1 and TRBJ2-1, with 12 bases fitting TRBD2. Trimming removed 5 bases from V and 1 base from J; junction bases left unmatched: 1. Germline lookup yields CDR1 SGHRS and CDR2 YFSETQ. This CDR3 has 15 residues. The CDR3 sequence: CASRGLAGSYNEQFF. CDR3 bases: TGCGCCAGCAGGGGACTAGCGGGTTCCTACAATGAGCAGTTCTTC.

This chain joins TRBV11-2 and TRBJ1-1; D remains unclear. CDR1 is SGHAT and CDR2 is FQNNGV in the germline V gene. This CDR3 has 16 residues. V lost 2 bases and J lost 4, with 17 bases in between. This CDR3 is CASSLPEDFGGTEAFF. The CDR3 coding sequence is TGTGCCAGCAGCTTACCAGAGGATTTTGGTGGCACTGAAGCTTTCTTT.

V and J are TRBV2 and TRBJ2-7; D unresolved. This CDR3 has 11 amino acids. V lost 7 bases to trimming and J lost 4 bases, with 8 bases between them. Germline V CDR1 and CDR2: SNHLY, FYNNEI. The CDR3: CASTPQYEQYF. The CDR3 nucleotides read TGTGCCAGCACCCCCCAGTACGAGCAGTACTTC.

The chain has TRBV7-9 and TRBJ2-7; tentative D call: TRBD2 (7 bases). The CDR3 runs to 18 residues. Germline values: CDR1 SEHNR, CDR2 FQNEAQ (reference sequence). Trimming left V 5 bases short and J 0 bases short, with 23 bases between. DNA of the CDR3: TGTGCCAGCAGCCCCCCAGGGGTCCGGGAGGAGGACTCCTACGAGCAGTACTTC. It yields the protein CASSPPGVREEDSYEQYF. Combining the CDR3 with reference TRBV7-9 and TRBJ2-7 gives the whole variable domain DTGVSQNPRHKITKRGQNVTFRCDPISEHNRLYWYRQTLGQGPEFLTYFQNEAQLEKSRLLSDRFSAERPKGSFSTLEIQRTEQGDSAMYLCASSPPGVREEDSYEQYFGPGTRLTVT.

The genes are TRBV15 and TRBJ2-7; possible D gene TRBD2, 6 bases. The V gene's germline CDR1 is LNHNV and CDR2 YYDKDF (reference sequence). The CDR3 runs to 15 residues. The V and J ends lost 1 base and 7 bases respectively, with 17 bases between them. The CDR3 spells CATSRGGAGLIEQYF. The DNA of the CDR3 is TGTGCCACCAGCAGAGGAGGGGCGGGACTGATTGAGCAGTACTTC.

CDR3 sequence reads: CASSWGPGQGLNEQFF. The CDR3 DNA reads TGTGCCAGCAGCTGGGGGCCGGGACAGGGTCTGAATGAGCAGTTCTTC. This chain joins TRBV11-2 and TRBJ2-1; 9 nucleotides align to TRBD1. J gave up 7 bases and V 4 bases, and 11 bases lay outside the gene matches. Germline V gene lookup returns CDR1 SGHAT and CDR2 FQNNGV. The CDR3 loop spans 16 amino acids. The full variable domain, its missing parts supplied by reference TRBV11-2 and TRBJ2-1, is EAGVAQSPRYKIIEKRQSVAFWCNPISGHATLYWYQQILGQGPKLLIQFQNNGVVDDSQLPKDRFSAERLKGVDSTLKIQPAKLEDSAVYLCASSWGPGQGLNEQFFGPGTRLTVL.

The gene calls are TRBV11-2 and TRBJ1-1; D is unclear. The CDR3 runs to 13 residues. V lost 3 bases, J lost 2 bases, and 7 bases lay in between. The germline V gene encodes CDR1 SGHAT and CDR2 FQNNGV. The CDR3 here is CASSLSSNTEAFF. The CDR3 coding sequence is TGTGCCAGCAGCTTGTCGTCTAACACTGAAGCTTTCTTT.

J is TRBJ2-5 and V is TRBV7-2; 10 nucleotides line up with TRBD2. Per the germline V gene, CDR1 is SGHTA and CDR2 is FQGNSA. V lost 1 base, J lost 2 bases, and 1 base stayed unmatched. The CDR3 runs 15 residues. The CDR3 region is CASSLGLAGQETQYF. CDR3 in DNA: TGTGCCAGCAGCTTAGGACTAGCGGGTCAAGAGACCCAGTACTTC. Full variable domain (rest looked up from reference TRBV7-2 and TRBJ2-5): GAGVSQSPSNKVTEKGKDVELRCDPISGHTALYWYRQSLGQGLEFLIYFQGNSAPDKSGLPSDRFSAERTGGSVSTLTIQRTQQEDSAVYLCASSLGLAGQETQYFGPGTRLLVL.

Of note for this clone: A read error may account for a junction end that differs from germline. V is TRBV7-7 and J is TRBJ2-3, with D maybe TRBD2 (5 bases). CDR1 and CDR2 (germline): SSHAT, FNYEAQ (reference sequence). The CDR3 extends over 14 amino acids. CDR3 amino acids: CASSLDFGADTQYF. In DNA, the CDR3 is TGTGCTAGCAGCCTAGACTTCGGGGCAGATACGCAGTATTTT.

The J gene is TRBJ2-1, the V gene TRBV27; D is possibly TRBD1 (5 bases). The CDR3 has 17 residues. Germline CDR1 and CDR2: MNHEY and SMNVEV (reference sequence). Deletions cut 3 bases from V and 4 bases from J, with 19 bases between. CDR3 sequence reads: CASSFQGLVGPYNEQFF. The CDR3 coding sequence is TGTGCCAGCAGTTTCCAGGGCCTCGTAGGGCCATACAATGAGCAGTTCTTC.

The V gene is TRBV7-9, the J gene TRBJ1-2; tentatively, D is TRBD1 (6 bases). The germline V and J ends were trimmed by 4 bases and 4 bases, with 13 bases remaining between them. The CDR3 is 14 amino acids. Germline assignment: CDR1 SEHNR and CDR2 FQNEAQ (reference sequence). In DNA, the CDR3 is TGTGCCAGCAGCTCCCGGACAGCTAGCTATGGCTACACCTTC. Protein: CASSSRTASYGYTF.

The rearrangement links TRBV9 to TRBJ1-1, with 7 bases fitting TRBD1. The CDR3 has 14 residues. From germline, CDR1 is SGDLS and CDR2 YYNGEE. With 3 bases clipped from V and 5 bases from J, the junction kept 7 bases outside the gene matches. The DNA for the CDR3 is TGTGCCAGCAGCGGAGATTTCAGGGGGACTGAAGCTTTCTTT. Translation gives CASSGDFRGTEAFF.

The chain links TRBV7-9 to TRBJ2-3; D unclear. This CDR3 contains 12 residues. The germline V gene has CDR1 SEHNR and CDR2 FQNEAQ (reference sequence). Trimming took off 5 bases at V and 0 bases at J, with 3 bases between the two ends. CDR3 coding DNA: TGTGCCAGCAGCACTAGCACAGATACGCAGTATTTT. It codes for CASSTSTDTQYF. Drawing the rest from reference TRBV7-9 and TRBJ2-3, the complete variable domain is DTGVSQNPRHKITKRGQNVTFRCDPISEHNRLYWYRQTLGQGPEFLTYFQNEAQLEKSRLLSDRFSAERPKGSFSTLEIQRTEQGDSAMYLCASSTSTDTQYFGPGTRLTVL.

This chain connects TRBV11-2 to TRBJ2-7, with 10 nucleotides matching TRBD2. V was pared by 2 bases and J by 0 bases, with 10 bases of the junction left unmatched. This CDR3 is built from 18 residues. Germline CDR1 SGHAT, CDR2 FQNNGV. The CDR3 nucleotides read TGTGCCAGCAGCTTAAGGCTAGCGGGAGACCTTAGCTCCTACGAGCAGTACTTC. It is translated as CASSLRLAGDLSSYEQYF.

The chain links TRBV11-3 to TRBJ2-7, with TRBD1 matching 10 bases. The CDR3 covers 14 residues. With 5 bases clipped from V and 5 bases from J, the junction kept 6 bases outside the gene matches. Germline V gene sequence: CDR1 SGHNT, CDR2 YENEEA. CDR3 coding DNA: TGTGCCAGCAGCCCCGGGACAGGGGCGGACGAGCAGTACTTC. It codes for CASSPGTGADEQYF.

The V and J genes are TRBV2 and TRBJ2-2, with 7 positions matching TRBD1. Unmatched junction bases numbered 2, after V lost 4 bases and J lost 0 bases. The CDR3 is 15 amino acids. Germline V gives CDR1 SNHLY, CDR2 FYNNEI. The CDR3 protein is CASSGQGANTGELFF. In DNA form, the CDR3 reads TGTGCCAGCAGTGGGCAGGGGGCGAACACCGGGGAGCTGTTTTTT.

V and J are TRBV7-9 and TRBJ2-1, with D tentatively TRBD1 (6 bases). This CDR3 has 17 residues. The V end lost 4 bases, the J end lost 0 bases, and 16 bases lay between the germline ends. Germline loops: CDR1 SEHNR, CDR2 FQNEAQ (reference sequence). The chain's CDR3 is CASSWPSDRSSYNEQFF. The CDR3 DNA sequence: TGTGCCAGCAGCTGGCCCTCGGACAGAAGCTCCTACAATGAGCAGTTCTTC.

The J gene is TRBJ2-7, the V gene TRBV18; the D is unclear. Trimming cost V 0 bases and J 2 bases, with 5 bases left between them. This CDR3 is 13 amino acids long. Germline V gene data show CDR1 as KGHSH and CDR2 as LQKENI. This chain's CDR3 is CASSPPGPYEQYF. CDR3 DNA sequence: TGTGCCAGCTCACCACCCGGTCCCTACGAGCAGTACTTC.

V is TRBV2 and J is TRBJ1-2, with a possible D match to TRBD1 (5 bases). CDR3 length: 12 amino acids. V was clipped by 9 bases and J by 0 bases, with 8 bases between them. The V gene's germline CDR1 is SNHLY and CDR2 FYNNEI. Written as DNA, the CDR3 is TGTGCCAGACAGGCGGCTAACTATGGCTACACCTTC. Translating gives CARQAANYGYTF. The whole variable domain, remainder taken from reference TRBV2 and TRBJ1-2, is EPEVTQTPSHQVTQMGQEVILRCVPISNHLYFYWYRQILGQKVEFLVSFYNNEISEKSEIFDDQFSVERPDGSNFTLKIRSTKLEDSAMYFCARQAANYGYTFGSGTRLTVV.

CDR3 loop: CASSYSAGNYEQYF. The DNA of the CDR3 is TGTGCCAGCAGTTACTCGGCAGGAAACTACGAGCAGTACTTC. This chain links TRBV6-5 with TRBJ2-7, with no clear D. Trimming pared 0 bases from V and 3 bases from J, leaving 9 bases between. The CDR3 consists of 14 residues. Germline CDR1 and CDR2: MNHEY and SVGAGI.

The J gene is TRBJ2-7, the V gene TRBV7-6, with D possibly being TRBD2 (5 bases). There are 15 residues in the CDR3. Deletions cut 0 bases from V and 2 bases from J, with 11 bases between. Germline assignment: CDR1 SGHVS and CDR2 FNYEAQ. The CDR3 here is CASSLAAGSTYEQYF. The CDR3 DNA is TGTGCCAGCAGCTTAGCCGCGGGTTCTACCTACGAGCAGTACTTC.

The chain joins TRBV12-5 to TRBJ2-5, with 7 bases that match TRBD2. This CDR3 region has 17 residues. V was pared by 6 bases and J by 4 bases, with 17 bases of the junction left unmatched. The germline CDR1 and CDR2 sequences are LGHNT and FRNRAP. For the CDR3, the DNA is TGTGCTAGTGGCCCCAGCGGACTCGGCGGGGGAAGAGAGACCCAGTACTTC. This translates into CASGPSGLGGGRETQYF.